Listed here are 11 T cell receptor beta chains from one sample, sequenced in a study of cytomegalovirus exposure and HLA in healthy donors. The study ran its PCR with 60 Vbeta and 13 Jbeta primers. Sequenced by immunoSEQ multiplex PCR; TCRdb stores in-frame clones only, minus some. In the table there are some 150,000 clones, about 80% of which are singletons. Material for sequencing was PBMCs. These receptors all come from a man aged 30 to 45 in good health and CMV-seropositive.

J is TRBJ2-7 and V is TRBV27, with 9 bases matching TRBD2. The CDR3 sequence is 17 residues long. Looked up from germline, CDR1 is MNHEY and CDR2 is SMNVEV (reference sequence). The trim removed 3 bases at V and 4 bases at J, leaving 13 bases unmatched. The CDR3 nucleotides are TGTGCCAGCAGTTTTAAGCTGAGGCGGGAGGGTCATTACGAGCAGTACTTC. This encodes CASSFKLRREGHYEQYF.

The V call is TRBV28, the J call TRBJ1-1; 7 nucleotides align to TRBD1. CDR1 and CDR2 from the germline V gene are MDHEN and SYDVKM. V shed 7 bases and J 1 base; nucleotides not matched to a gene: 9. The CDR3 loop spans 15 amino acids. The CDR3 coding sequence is TGTGCCAGCACGTCTTACTGGGACAGGAACACTGAAGCTTTCTTT. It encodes CASTSYWDRNTEAFF.

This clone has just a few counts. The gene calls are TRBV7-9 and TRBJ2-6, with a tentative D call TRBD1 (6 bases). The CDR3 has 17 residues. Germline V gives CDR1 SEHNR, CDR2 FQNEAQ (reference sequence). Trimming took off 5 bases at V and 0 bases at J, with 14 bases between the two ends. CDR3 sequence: CASSTETGASGANVLTF. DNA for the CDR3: TGTGCCAGCAGCACAGAGACAGGCGCCTCTGGGGCCAACGTCCTGACTTTC.

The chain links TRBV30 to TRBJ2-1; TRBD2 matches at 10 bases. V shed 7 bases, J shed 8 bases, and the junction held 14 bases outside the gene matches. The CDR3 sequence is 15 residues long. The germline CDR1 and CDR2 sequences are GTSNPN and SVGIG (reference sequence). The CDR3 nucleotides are TGTGCCTCCAACCGAGCTAGCGGGAGCTCCGATGAGCAGTTCTTC. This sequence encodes CASNRASGSSDEQFF.

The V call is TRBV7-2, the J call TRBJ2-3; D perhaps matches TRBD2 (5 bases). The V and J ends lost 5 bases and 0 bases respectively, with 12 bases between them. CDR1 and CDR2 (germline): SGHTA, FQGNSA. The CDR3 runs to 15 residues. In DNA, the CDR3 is TGTGCCAGCAGCCTTAGAGGGCTGAGCACAGATACGCAGTATTTT. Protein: CASSLRGLSTDTQYF.

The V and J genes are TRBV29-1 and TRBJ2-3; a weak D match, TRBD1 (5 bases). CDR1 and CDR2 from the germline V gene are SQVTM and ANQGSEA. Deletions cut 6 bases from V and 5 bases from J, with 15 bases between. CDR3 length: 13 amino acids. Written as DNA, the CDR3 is TGCAGCGTCCAGGGCCAGTTCAGAGATACGCAGTATTTT. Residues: CSVQGQFRDTQYF.

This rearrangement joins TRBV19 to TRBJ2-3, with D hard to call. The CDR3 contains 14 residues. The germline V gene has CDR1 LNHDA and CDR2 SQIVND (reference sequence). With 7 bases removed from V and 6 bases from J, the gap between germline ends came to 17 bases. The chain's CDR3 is CASKQVGEKDTQYF. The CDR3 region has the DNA TGTGCCAGTAAGCAAGTGGGCGAGAAGGATACGCAGTATTTT. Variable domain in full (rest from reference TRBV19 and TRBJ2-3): DGGITQSPKYLFRKEGQNVTLSCEQNLNHDAMYWYRQDPGQGLRLIYYSQIVNDFQKGDIAEGYSVSREKKESFPLTVTSAQKNPTAFYLCASKQVGEKDTQYFGPGTRLTVL.

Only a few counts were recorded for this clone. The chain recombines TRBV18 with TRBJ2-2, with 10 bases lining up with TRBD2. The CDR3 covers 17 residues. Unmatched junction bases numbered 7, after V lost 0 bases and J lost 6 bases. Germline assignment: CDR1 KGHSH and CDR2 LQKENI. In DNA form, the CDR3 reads TGTGCCAGCTCACCACCTGGCTCCCTAGCGGGAGCCGGGGAGCTGTTTTTT. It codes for CASSPPGSLAGAGELFF.

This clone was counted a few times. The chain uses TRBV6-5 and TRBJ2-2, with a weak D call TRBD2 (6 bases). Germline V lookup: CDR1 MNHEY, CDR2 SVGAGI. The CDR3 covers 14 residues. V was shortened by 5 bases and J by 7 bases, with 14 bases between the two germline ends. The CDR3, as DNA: TGTGCCAGCAGTCGACTAGGTGGTGGCGGGGAGCTGTTTTTT. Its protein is CASSRLGGGGELFF.

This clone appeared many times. CDR3: CASSGGRAGELFF. The CDR3 DNA reads TGTGCCAGCAGCGGAGGGAGGGCCGGGGAGCTGTTTTTT. The chain couples TRBV2 to TRBJ2-2; 7 bases align to TRBD2. Per germline, CDR1 SNHLY and CDR2 FYNNEI. Unmatched junction bases numbered 4, after V lost 6 bases and J lost 6 bases. CDR3 length: 13 residues. The full variable domain, its missing parts supplied by reference TRBV2 and TRBJ2-2, is EPEVTQTPSHQVTQMGQEVILRCVPISNHLYFYWYRQILGQKVEFLVSFYNNEISEKSEIFDDQFSVERPDGSNFTLKIRSTKLEDSAMYFCASSGGRAGELFFGEGSRLTVL.

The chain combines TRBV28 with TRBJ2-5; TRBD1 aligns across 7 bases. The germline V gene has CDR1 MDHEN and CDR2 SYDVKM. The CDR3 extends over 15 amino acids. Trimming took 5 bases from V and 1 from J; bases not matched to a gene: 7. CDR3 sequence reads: CASSLPGQVQETQYF. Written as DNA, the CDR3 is TGTGCCAGCAGTCTCCCCGGACAGGTCCAAGAGACCCAGTACTTC.